This entry lists 20 T cell receptor beta chains sequenced from one sample in a study of T cell responses to AZD1222 COVID-19 vaccine. Produced via immunoSEQ multiplex PCR; TCRdb's table is partial and in-frame only. The data contain 100,000 to 140,000 clones, about 89% of them seen just once; the ten biggest clones take up around 6.7%. Specimen: peripheral blood, collected on day 0 of AZD1222 vaccination. The receptors derive from an adult in good health.

Only one count was recorded for this clone. The V and J genes are TRBV6-6 and TRBJ1-1; D may be TRBD1 (5 bases). CDR3 length: 14 amino acids. Germline assignment: CDR1 MNHNY and CDR2 SVGAGI (reference sequence). The ends were cut back, 2 bases at V and 13 bases at J, with 20 bases in the middle. The CDR3 DNA sequence: TGTGCCAGCAGTTACCCAGGGCAGGGCATTGGAGATTTCTTT. Translated: CASSYPGQGIGDFF.

J is TRBJ1-3 and V is TRBV7-9, with TRBD1 identical over 9 bases. V lost 5 bases to trimming and J lost 3 bases; unmatched junction nucleotides: 2. This CDR3 has 14 amino acids. CDR1 is SEHNR and CDR2 is FQNEAQ in the germline V gene (reference sequence). The CDR3 is CASSTGGIGNTIYF. The CDR3 DNA follows: TGTGCCAGCAGCACAGGGGGCATTGGAAACACCATATATTTT.

This chain connects TRBV9 to TRBJ1-5, with TRBD1 as a possible D gene (5 bases). The CDR3 spans 15 residues. V lost 0 bases, J lost 0 bases, and 7 bases lay in between. Germline lookup yields CDR1 SGDLS and CDR2 YYNGEE. CDR3 coding DNA: TGTGCCAGCAGCGTAGGGGGGAATAGCAATCAGCCCCAGCATTTT. Translating it yields CASSVGGNSNQPQHF.

The chain is built from TRBV30 and TRBJ1-4; a possible D gene is TRBD1 (5 bases). Per germline, CDR1 GTSNPN and CDR2 SVGIG (reference sequence). With 0 bases removed from V and 10 bases from J, the gap between germline ends came to 15 bases. This CDR3 region has 14 residues. This CDR3 reads CAWSVPGDVGKLFF. For the CDR3, the DNA is TGTGCCTGGAGTGTACCGGGGGATGTTGGAAAACTGTTTTTT.

There are many counts of this clone. The gene calls are TRBV11-2 and TRBJ1-4, with a tentative D call TRBD1 (5 bases). V gave up 2 bases and J gave up 8 bases, with 12 bases separating them. Germline V lookup: CDR1 SGHAT, CDR2 FQNNGV. The CDR3 has 14 amino acids. The CDR3 DNA is TGTGCCAGCAGCTTAAGTCCGCGGGACGAAAAACTGTTTTTT. The encoded protein is CASSLSPRDEKLFF.

In its sample, this clone was seen a few times. The CDR3 here is CASSAGHDQPQHF. CDR3 coding DNA: TGTGCCAGCAGCGCCGGACACGATCAGCCCCAGCATTTT. V is TRBV12-3 or TRBV12-4 and J is TRBJ1-5, with D possibly being TRBD1 (5 bases). This CDR3 has 13 residues. V lost 6 bases to trimming and J lost 5 bases, with 11 bases between them.

The J gene is TRBJ1-1, the V gene TRBV4-3; D perhaps matches TRBD1 (6 bases). V was shortened by 0 bases and J by 0 bases, with 11 bases between the two germline ends. The germline V gene has CDR1 LGHNA and CDR2 YSLEER. CDR3 length: 16 amino acids. The CDR3 protein is CASSQDMGQLNTEAFF. DNA of the CDR3: TGCGCCAGCAGCCAAGATATGGGACAATTGAACACTGAAGCTTTCTTT.

The rearrangement joins TRBV5-6 to TRBJ1-5; TRBD1 might be the D (5 bases). Trimming took 4 bases from V and 7 from J, leaving 15 bases between them. The CDR3 covers 14 residues. Germline lookup yields CDR1 SGHDT and CDR2 YYEEEE. CDR3 sequence reads: CASSVSPRDQPQHF. CDR3 DNA: TGTGCCAGCAGCGTCTCACCCAGGGACCAGCCCCAGCATTTT. The complete variable domain, with remaining parts taken from reference TRBV5-6 and TRBJ1-5, reads DAGVTQSPTHLIKTRGQQVTLRCSPKSGHDTVSWYQQALGQGPQFIFQYYEEEERQRGNFPDRFSGHQFPNYSSELNVNALLLGDSALYLCASSVSPRDQPQHFGDGTRLSIL.

This rearrangement joins TRBV30 to TRBJ2-5, with D possibly TRBD2 on 5 matching bases. V was shortened by 8 bases and J by 1 base, with 14 bases between the two germline ends. The CDR3 spans 13 residues. CDR1 is GTSNPN, CDR2 SVGIG, per germline (reference sequence). Here the CDR3 DNA reads TGTGCCATGGAGGCCGGAAGCCAAGAGACCCAGTACTTC. Translation: CAMEAGSQETQYF.

This chain uses TRBV6-2 or TRBV6-3 with TRBJ1-2, with 7 nucleotides matching TRBD1. With 5 bases clipped from V and 6 bases from J, the junction kept 12 bases outside the gene matches. Germline V lookup: CDR1 MNHEY, CDR2 SVGEGT. The CDR3 is 15 amino acids. CDR3 loop: CASSTDRVAVHGYTF. CDR3 sequence (DNA): TGTGCCAGCAGTACTGACAGGGTTGCTGTACATGGCTACACCTTC.

This clone appeared once. The J gene is TRBJ1-1, the V gene TRBV12-3 or TRBV12-4; possible D gene TRBD1, 5 bases. V lost 7 bases, J lost 3 bases, and 9 bases lay in between. This CDR3 comprises 12 residues. This chain's CDR3 is CASTRGDTEAFF. The CDR3 nucleotides read TGTGCCAGCACGAGAGGGGACACTGAAGCTTTCTTT.

The chain links TRBV7-6 to TRBJ2-5; D remains ambiguous. V dropped 1 base and J dropped 5 bases, with 11 bases sitting between them. Germline lookup yields CDR1 SGHVS and CDR2 FNYEAQ. This CDR3 comprises 14 residues. CDR3 coding DNA: TGTGCCAGCAGCTTAGATACTATGTGGGAGACCCAGTACTTC. Its protein is CASSLDTMWETQYF.

The rearrangement uses TRBV9 and TRBJ2-3; D is undetermined. The CDR3 contains 12 residues. Looked up from germline, CDR1 is SGDLS and CDR2 is YYNGEE. V was cut by 3 bases and J by 3 bases, with 5 bases left in between. The CDR3 DNA reads TGTGCCAGCAGCGAGAGAACAGATACGCAGTATTTT. Its protein is CASSERTDTQYF. Based on the CDR3 plus reference TRBV9 and TRBJ2-3, the full variable domain is DSGVTQTPKHLITATGQRVTLRCSPRSGDLSVYWYQQSLDQGLQFLIQYYNGEERAKGNILERFSAQQFPDLHSELNLSSLELGDSALYFCASSERTDTQYFGPGTRLTVL.

V and J are TRBV9 and TRBJ2-3; D might be TRBD1 or TRBD2, each matching 5 bases. The V end lost 0 bases, the J end lost 0 bases, and 11 bases lay between the germline ends. The CDR3 is made up of 16 amino acids. Germline V CDR1 and CDR2: SGDLS, YYNGEE. In nucleotides, the CDR3 is TGTGCCAGCAGCGTAGGGACCGGGACCAGCACAGATACGCAGTATTTT. It is translated as CASSVGTGTSTDTQYF.

This clone was picked up one time. The V call is TRBV19, the J call TRBJ2-7; tentative D call: TRBD1 (6 bases). The CDR3 covers 15 residues. V was shortened by 6 bases and J by 2 bases, with 17 bases between the two germline ends. Looked up from germline, CDR1 is LNHDA and CDR2 is SQIVND (reference sequence). DNA of the CDR3: TGTGCCAGTAGCTCTCCGGGACACCTTACCTACGAGCAGTACTTC. It yields the protein CASSSPGHLTYEQYF.

The chain links TRBV29-1 to TRBJ1-1, with 12 positions matching TRBD1. From germline, CDR1 is SQVTM and CDR2 ANQGSEA. The CDR3 sequence is 11 residues long. J was trimmed by 9 bases and V by 6 bases; bases with no gene match: 2. DNA for the CDR3: TGCAGCGTAAGGGACAGGGGGCAAGCTTTCTTT. Protein product: CSVRDRGQAFF.

The gene calls are TRBV4-2 and TRBJ2-7; 10 positions match TRBD1. Germline-derived CDR1 and CDR2 are LGHNA and YNFKEQ. This CDR3 has 15 residues. The ends lost 0 bases at V and 5 bases at J; junction bases unmatched: 4. CDR3 residues: CASSQERTGGHEQYF. The CDR3 coding sequence is TGTGCCAGCAGCCAAGAAAGGACAGGGGGACACGAGCAGTACTTC.

The V and J genes are TRBV11-2 and TRBJ2-3, with 7 bases matching TRBD1. Germline assignment: CDR1 SGHAT and CDR2 FQNNGV. The CDR3 has 15 amino acids. J lost 11 bases, V lost 4 bases, and 15 bases had no gene match. CDR3 DNA: TGTGCCAGCAGCTCCGGACAGGAATCAAGGTTGGGGCAGTATTTT. It encodes CASSSGQESRLGQYF.

This sequence joins TRBV28 and TRBJ1-2; D is undetermined. This CDR3 region has 14 residues. V lost 5 bases, J lost 7 bases, and 17 bases lay in between. The germline V gene has CDR1 MDHEN and CDR2 SYDVKM. The CDR3 sequence: CASSQQWGSSGYTF. The CDR3 DNA reads TGTGCCAGCAGTCAACAATGGGGTTCAAGTGGCTACACCTTC.

This clone came up once. The V call is TRBV11-3, the J call TRBJ2-5; D is unresolved. The V end lost 3 bases, the J end lost 5 bases, and 10 bases lay between the germline ends. Germline CDR1 is SGHNT and CDR2 is YENEEA. This CDR3 contains 13 residues. The CDR3, as DNA: TGTGCCAGCAGCTTCGACGGTGGGGAGACCCAGTACTTC. Translated, it gives CASSFDGGETQYF.